These 6 T cell receptor beta chains were sequenced from one sample in a study of neurological immune-mediated disorders. TCRdb itself ran the 5' RACE reads through MiXCR, one entry per CDR3 protein. The sample gives more than 20,000 distinct CDR3 sequences, almost 2.5% of which show up once; around 2% is in the top ten. Sequencing was carried out using PBMCs. The receptors shown here come from a woman between 50 and 59 years old with multiple sclerosis.

At least ten counts were recorded for this clonotype. J is TRBJ2-7 and V is TRBV11-2, with D uncertain. Trimming stripped 3 bases from V and 1 base from J, with 7 bases between. CDR1 and CDR2 (germline): SGHAT, FQNNGV. This CDR3 contains 13 residues. The CDR3 DNA is TGTGCCAGCAGCTTTGGCCTTTCCTACGAGCAGTACTTC. Protein: CASSFGLSYEQYF.

This clonotype was recorded many times. The chain couples TRBV20-1 to TRBJ2-1; no clear D. The V gene lost 0 bases and the J gene lost 7 bases, with 13 bases spanning the gap. The CDR3 contains 14 residues. Germline CDR1 reads DFQATT; CDR2 reads SNEGSKA (reference sequence). The CDR3 DNA reads as TGCAGTGCTAGAGATCAGGCCAAGTCGAATGAGCAGTTCTTC. Translation gives CSARDQAKSNEQFF.

This clonotype is categorized as medium-sized. The V call is TRBV9, the J call TRBJ2-3; D is possibly TRBD1 (5 bases). The CDR3 spans 13 residues. V lost 2 bases and J 5 bases, leaving 9 bases between the germline ends. Germline CDR1 reads SGDLS; CDR2 reads YYNGEE. The CDR3: CASSVTQGDTQYF. The CDR3 DNA reads TGTGCCAGCAGCGTCACCCAGGGAGATACGCAGTATTTT. The complete variable domain, with remaining parts taken from reference TRBV9 and TRBJ2-3, reads DSGVTQTPKHLITATGQRVTLRCSPRSGDLSVYWYQQSLDQGLQFLIQYYNGEERAKGNILERFSAQQFPDLHSELNLSSLELGDSALYFCASSVTQGDTQYFGPGTRLTVL.

This clonotype was counted at least ten times. The genes are TRBV6-2 or TRBV6-3 and TRBJ2-7, with TRBD1 matching over 10 bases. In germline, CDR1 is MNHEY, CDR2 SVGEGT. This CDR3 is built from 15 residues. Trimming at V came to 6 bases and at J to 6 bases, leaving 11 bases not matched to a gene. The CDR3 here is CASRGMDRGSGEQYF. CDR3 nucleotide sequence: TGTGCCAGCAGAGGAATGGACAGGGGGTCGGGCGAGCAGTACTTC.

This clonotype has a count of ten or more. The chain recombines TRBV4-2 with TRBJ2-3, with D perhaps matching TRBD2 (5 bases). Trimming took 8 bases from V and 1 from J, leaving 13 bases between them. The germline gives CDR1 LGHNA, CDR2 YNFKEQ. The CDR3 has 14 amino acids. The DNA for the CDR3 is TGTGCCAGCGGGAGTGGGTTCGGCACAGATACGCAGTATTTT. Encoded protein: CASGSGFGTDTQYF.

This clonotype occurred many times. The rearrangement joins TRBV20-1 to TRBJ2-1; D is perhaps TRBD2 (6 bases). V gave up 2 bases and J gave up 6 bases, with 17 bases separating them. The V gene's germline CDR1 is DFQATT and CDR2 SNEGSKA (reference sequence). The length of the CDR3 is 15 residues. CDR3 protein: CSARSLRDSPNEQFF. For the CDR3, the DNA is TGCAGTGCTAGATCGTTAAGGGACTCCCCCAATGAGCAGTTCTTC.